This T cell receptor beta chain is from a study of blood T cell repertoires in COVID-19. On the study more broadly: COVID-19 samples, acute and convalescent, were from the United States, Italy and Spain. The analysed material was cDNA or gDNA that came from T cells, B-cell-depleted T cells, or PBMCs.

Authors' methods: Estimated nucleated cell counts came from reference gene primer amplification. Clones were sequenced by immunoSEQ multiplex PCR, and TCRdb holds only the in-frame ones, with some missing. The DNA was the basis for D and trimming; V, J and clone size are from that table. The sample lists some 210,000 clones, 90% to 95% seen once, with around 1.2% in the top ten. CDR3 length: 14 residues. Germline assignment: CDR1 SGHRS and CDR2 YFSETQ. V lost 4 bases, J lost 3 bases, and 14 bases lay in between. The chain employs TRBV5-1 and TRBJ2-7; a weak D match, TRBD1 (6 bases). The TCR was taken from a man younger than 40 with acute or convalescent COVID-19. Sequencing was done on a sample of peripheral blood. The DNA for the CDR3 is TGCGCCAGCAGCCGGGATGGACAGAACTACGAGCAGTACTTC. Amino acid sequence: CASSRDGQNYEQYF.